This TCR beta chain was sequenced during a study of metastatic and nonmetastatic thyroid tumors (TCRdb year 2020). Background on the whole study: Repertoires from peripheral blood and from tumor or nodule tissue samples of malignant and benign thyroid patients were compared.

What the research found in general, with its limitations: TCR beta diversity was reported as significantly higher in malignant tumors than in benign nodules, in both blood and tumor samples.

No patient had received any treatment before thyroid surgery. Using T-cell receptor beta sequencing, the study looked back at clinical samples from patients collected from 2012 to 2018. V is reduced by 6 bases and J by 0 bases, leaving a spacing of 4 bases between them. The CDR3 starts with the cysteine, ends with the phenylalanine, and has 12 residues. Only the CDR3 DNA stays, 36 bases, in frame from base 1. The library relied on PCR. Data came from an Illumina HiSeq 4000. The TCR beta-chain CDR3 region of each patient was profiled by high-throughput sequencing. As for the authors' bioinformatics: CDR3 differences across clinicopathological groups were used to build a classifier for discriminating distant-metastatic papillary thyroid cancer patients. To measure repertoire diversity the researchers used the Shannon index, while the Morisita-Horn index served to gauge how similar the tumor and blood repertoires were. The public reads were quality trimmed at Q25 with fastp and then assembled into clones with MiXCR by TCRdb, keeping productive beta chains. The V and J calls reflect TCRdb's pipeline rather than the authors' work. The sample data list some 31,000 clones, and more than 3.5% of these were observed just once. The ten largest clones capture 20% to 25% of the sample.

The table lists this clone with a few counts. The antigen it recognizes is unknown. No qualities accompany the bases; no much larger clone lies one base away. The sequence links TRBV12-3 or TRBV12-4 to TRBJ2-3; the D gene is not confidently resolved. The specimen was blood. This sequence originates from a female donor with papillary thyroid cancer or a benign thyroid nodule (not recorded which). Some clones in this sample may be carry-over from other donors' samples. CDR3 protein: CASRDSTDTQYF. The nucleotide sequence is given as TGTGCCAGCAGGGACAGCACAGATACGCAGTATTTT.